What follows are 20 T cell receptor beta chains derived from one specimen sequenced in a study of CD8 T cells in ankylosing spondylitis. Whole-study results and caveats: Characteristic, it appeared, of ankylosing spondylitis blood was a TCR beta motif of eight highly homologous variants.

TCRdb analysed the 5' RACE reads with MiXCR anew, one entry per CDR3 protein. The sample holds over 450,000 distinct CDR3 sequences, approximately 11% seen once. Their antigens are not known. The specimen was blood, either unsorted or a sorted T cell fraction (not recorded which). These receptors were taken from a male donor with ankylosing spondylitis.

This clonotype was detected only a few times. The chain couples TRBV29-1 to TRBJ2-2; D is possibly TRBD1 or TRBD2 (5 bases each). CDR3 size: 15 residues. With 7 bases removed from V and 1 base from J, the gap between germline ends came to 16 bases. Germline loops: CDR1 SQVTM, CDR2 ANQGSEA. The DNA for the CDR3 is TGCAGCGCAGCACGGGGCTTCCAGAACACCGGGGAGCTGTTTTTT. This encodes CSAARGFQNTGELFF.

The sample holds many counts of this clonotype. The V gene is TRBV20-1, the J gene TRBJ1-5; D possibly corresponds to TRBD1 (6 bases). The CDR3 extends over 13 amino acids. The V end was cut by 3 bases, the J end by 5 bases, with 11 bases between. Germline-derived CDR1 and CDR2 are DFQATT and SNEGSKA (reference sequence). CDR3 loop: CSASYGGDQPQHF. Written as DNA, the CDR3 is TGCAGTGCTAGCTACGGGGGCGATCAGCCCCAGCATTTT.

The V and J genes are TRBV20-1 and TRBJ2-3; no definite D call. V shed 7 bases and J shed 0 bases, with 14 bases lying between them. Germline V CDR1 and CDR2: DFQATT, SNEGSKA (reference sequence). This CDR3 spans 14 amino acids. The CDR3 sequence: CSGRPRSSTDTQYF. DNA of the CDR3: TGCAGTGGCCGCCCGAGGTCTAGCACAGATACGCAGTATTTT.

This clonotype was detected a few times. The chain joins TRBV5-5 to TRBJ2-1; 11 bases agree with TRBD2. The CDR3 is 16 amino acids. Germline CDR1 and CDR2: SGHKS and YYEKEE (reference sequence). J lost 3 bases, V lost 0 bases, and 2 bases had no gene match. CDR3 bases: TGTGCCAGCAGCTTGGCCGGGACTAGCGGCTACAATGAGCAGTTCTTC. Translated, it gives CASSLAGTSGYNEQFF.

The chain is built from TRBV2 and TRBJ2-7; D is uncertain. V was cut by 6 bases and J by 1 base, with 13 bases left in between. Germline V gene data show CDR1 as SNHLY and CDR2 as FYNNEI. CDR3 length equals 14 residues. CDR3 in DNA: TGTGCCAGCAGCGACGGCGTAACTTCCTACGAGCAGTACGTC. It encodes CASSDGVTSYEQYV.

This clonotype was recorded a few times. V and J are TRBV14 and TRBJ2-1; 10 bases fit TRBD2. Losses at the gene ends were 2 bases for V and 8 bases for J; bases not matched to a gene: 12. The CDR3 extends over 17 amino acids. CDR1 and CDR2 (germline): SGHDN, FVKESK. The chain's CDR3 is CASSQSGQLAGLYEQFF. The CDR3 DNA is TGTGCCAGCAGCCAATCGGGCCAACTAGCGGGACTGTATGAGCAGTTCTTC. Filled out from reference TRBV14 and TRBJ2-1, the complete variable domain reads EAGVTQFPSHSVIEKGQTVTLRCDPISGHDNLYWYRRVMGKEIKFLLHFVKESKQDESGMPNNRFLAERTGGTYSTLKVQPAELEDSGVYFCASSQSGQLAGLYEQFFGPGTRLTVL.

This clonotype was counted many times. The chain has TRBV12-3 or TRBV12-4 and TRBJ1-2; TRBD1 is a possible D gene (6 bases). The germline V and J ends were trimmed by 1 base and 10 bases, with 13 bases remaining between them. This CDR3 region has 13 residues. The CDR3 DNA sequence: TGTGCCAGCAGTTTAGTACAGGGCACTGACTACACCTTC. Translation gives CASSLVQGTDYTF.

In this sample, this clonotype turned up a few times. This chain connects TRBV12-3 or TRBV12-4 to TRBJ1-3; D may be TRBD1 (5 bases). The germline V and J ends were trimmed by 3 bases and 2 bases, with 8 bases remaining between them. The CDR3 covers 14 residues. CDR3 DNA sequence: TGTGCCAGCAGTTTGGGGCCGGCTGGAAACACCATATATTTT. This encodes CASSLGPAGNTIYF.

The chain combines TRBV4-1 with TRBJ2-3; D remains ambiguous. The V end lost 0 bases, the J end lost 4 bases, and 8 bases lay between the germline ends. The CDR3 loop spans 14 amino acids. Germline lookup yields CDR1 MGHRA and CDR2 YSYEKL. CDR3 amino acids: CASSQDKGPDTQYF. DNA for the CDR3: TGCGCCAGCAGCCAAGATAAAGGACCAGATACGCAGTATTTT.

The chain links TRBV7-9 to TRBJ1-1; D gene unclear. V lost 1 base and J lost 8, with 8 bases in between. Germline V gene lookup returns CDR1 SEHNR and CDR2 FQNEAQ (reference sequence). The CDR3 totals 12 residues. CDR3 sequence (DNA): TGTGCCAGCAGCTTAGAAGGAAGGGAAGCTTTCTTT. It is translated as CASSLEGREAFF.

This clonotype was observed a few times. In nucleotides, the CDR3 is TGTGCCAGCAGACCCGGACCCTCCCAAGAGACCCAGTACTTC. It translates to CASRPGPSQETQYF. V is TRBV27 and J is TRBJ2-5; no firm D call. The CDR3 runs 14 residues. CDR1 is MNHEY and CDR2 is SMNVEV in the germline V gene (reference sequence). Between the trimmed V and J ends, which lost 6 bases and 1 base, there was a span of 12 bases.

The chain recombines TRBV15 with TRBJ2-7, with D possibly TRBD2 on 6 matching bases. Germline lookup yields CDR1 LNHNV and CDR2 YYDKDF (reference sequence). This CDR3 comprises 14 residues. V was pared by 5 bases and J by 2 bases, with 13 bases between. The CDR3 reads CATSLSPGAYEQYV. The CDR3 nucleotides read TGTGCCACCAGCCTATCCCCGGGGGCCTACGAGCAGTACGTC.

This chain's CDR3 is CASIGTGELFF. CDR3 coding DNA: TGTGCCAGCATTGGCACCGGGGAGCTGTTTTTT. The V and J genes are TRBV4-2 and TRBJ2-2; D gene unclear. Germline loops: CDR1 LGHNA, CDR2 YNFKEQ. The V end was cut by 7 bases, the J end by 4 bases, with 4 bases between. The CDR3 is made up of 11 amino acids.

This clonotype was picked up a small number of times. The J gene is TRBJ2-7, the V gene TRBV3-1; tentatively, D is TRBD2 (6 bases). The V end lost 3 bases, the J end lost 5 bases, and 8 bases lay between the germline ends. The CDR3 length is 12 residues. Germline values: CDR1 LGHDT, CDR2 YNNKEL (reference sequence). The CDR3 DNA is TGTGCCAGCAGCCATCCGGGAGACGAGCAGTACTTC. This sequence encodes CASSHPGDEQYF.

The sample holds many counts of this clonotype. CDR3 DNA sequence: TGCAGTGCTAGAGGCGCGGGAGGGAGGAATGAGCAGTTCTTC. It specifies CSARGAGGRNEQFF. The V gene is TRBV20-1, the J gene TRBJ2-1; 9 positions match TRBD2. V lost 1 base and J lost 7; bases outside the gene matches: 5. There are 14 residues in the CDR3. Germline CDR1 reads DFQATT; CDR2 reads SNEGSKA (reference sequence).

The chain links TRBV20-1 to TRBJ2-5, with TRBD1 matching over 7 bases. Trimming removed 6 bases from V and 6 bases from J; junction bases left unmatched: 10. CDR3 length: 13 amino acids. Germline values: CDR1 DFQATT, CDR2 SNEGSKA (reference sequence). CDR3 region: CSAHGQVVKTQYF. Written as DNA, the CDR3 is TGCAGTGCGCACGGACAGGTTGTGAAGACCCAGTACTTC.

This clonotype was recorded a few times. Being one base from a much bigger clone, this may be a read error. This chain joins TRBV5-6 and TRBJ1-1; no reliable D call. V was pared by 0 bases and J by 1 base, with 7 bases between. This CDR3 has 14 residues. Germline lookup yields CDR1 SGHDT and CDR2 YYEEEE. In DNA form, the CDR3 reads TGTGCCAGCAGCTTGGAATGGGGGAACACTGAAGCTTTCTTT. This translates into CASSLEWGNTEAFF. The variable domain in full, with the rest retrieved from reference TRBV5-6 and TRBJ1-1, is DAGVTQSPTHLIKTRGQQVTLRCSPKSGHDTVSWYQQALGQGPQFIFQYYEEEERQRGNFPDRFSGHQFPNYSSELNVNALLLGDSALYLCASSLEWGNTEAFFGQGTRLTVV.

This rearrangement joins TRBV5-1 to TRBJ2-7, with TRBD2 identical over 9 bases. V gave up 3 bases and J gave up 2 bases; unmatched junction bases: 6. CDR3 length: 15 amino acids. Germline-derived CDR1 and CDR2 are SGHRS and YFSETQ. The CDR3 coding sequence is TGCGCCAGCAGCTCCAGGGTAGCGGGAGCCTACGAGCAGTACTTC. Translating gives CASSSRVAGAYEQYF.

The chain joins TRBV12-3 or TRBV12-4 to TRBJ1-2; D gene uncertain. With 2 bases removed from V and 0 bases from J, the gap between germline ends came to 4 bases. This CDR3 is built from 13 residues. The CDR3 loop reads CASSLQANYGYTF. In nucleotides, the CDR3 is TGTGCCAGCAGTTTACAGGCTAACTATGGCTACACCTTC.

This clonotype was seen a few times. The chain employs TRBV20-1 and TRBJ2-5; perhaps TRBD1 as D (6 bases). This CDR3 has 16 amino acids. Germline V gene sequence: CDR1 DFQATT, CDR2 SNEGSKA (reference sequence). V was clipped by 0 bases and J by 1 base, with 15 bases between them. CDR3 residues: CSARDSRGGIQETQYF. CDR3 nucleotide sequence: TGCAGTGCTAGAGATAGCAGGGGCGGTATCCAAGAGACCCAGTACTTC.